This T cell receptor (beta chain) comes out of a study of cytomegalovirus exposure and HLA in healthy donors. Study background: Of all 360 or so donors who were genotyped, about 80% belonged to the Caucasian-associated ancestry cluster.

Concerning this clone: Its target is not known.

Overall study results and limits: Most TCR beta V segments were productive about 90% or about 30% of the time in an earlier analysis. Later analysis placed DRB1 highest and HLA-C lowest in TCR association rates, which differed by HLA locus.

Both 60 Vbeta primers and 13 Jbeta primers went into the PCR. Assay: immunoSEQ multiplex PCR; the TCRdb copy retains only in-frame clones and omits some. The sample has more than 90,000 clones, approximately 83% seen once. V gave up 2 bases and J gave up 0 bases, with 11 bases separating them. CDR1 is SGHRS and CDR2 is YFSETQ in the germline V gene. The CDR3 extends over 15 amino acids. The TCR was taken from a man in his fifties in good health and CMV-seronegative. This chain uses TRBV5-1 with TRBJ1-1; D is unclear. Sequencing used PBMCs. CDR3 nucleotides: TGCGCCAGCAGCTTTAGTAACAGATTGAACACTGAAGCTTTCTTT. It encodes CASSFSNRLNTEAFF.